This T cell receptor beta chain was retrieved from a study of T-cell reconstitution after alpha-beta-depleted transplantation in children. Germline V gene sequence: CDR1 SGHRS, CDR2 YFSETQ. This CDR3 has 14 amino acids. J lost 7 bases, V lost 4 bases, and 8 bases had no gene match. Preparation of the TCRbeta library used unique molecular identifiers. One entry per CDR3 protein, called by TCRdb with MiXCR from the PCR reads. The table includes 190,000 or so distinct CDR3 sequences, roughly 7.5% detected once. There are many counts of this clonotype. This clonotype was obtained from a human donor who donated a stem cell graft to a child with Wiskott-Aldrich syndrome. The rearrangement links TRBV5-1 to TRBJ1-5, with 7 bases lining up with TRBD1. This specimen consisted of PBMCs from the stem cell graft donor, obtained from the stem cell graft. CDR3 sequence: CASSTTGLGQPQHF. For the CDR3, the DNA is TGCGCCAGCAGCACGACAGGGTTGGGGCAGCCCCAGCATTTT. Complete variable domain (other parts from reference TRBV5-1 and TRBJ1-5): KAGVTQTPRYLIKTRGQQVTLSCSPISGHRSVSWYQQTPGQGLQFLFEYFSETQRNKGNFPGRFSGRQFSNSRSEMNVSTLELGDSALYLCASSTTGLGQPQHFGDGTRLSIL.